These T cell receptor beta chains were read from a single sample in a study of regulatory T cells in long-lasting Graves disease. MiXCR, run by TCRdb on the multiplex PCR reads, gives a single entry per CDR3 protein. The table lists around 300,000 distinct CDR3 sequences, 22% of them singletons. Material: peripheral blood mononuclear cells (PBMCs), obtained when the disease was refractory, from a patient treated with antithyroid drugs. The receptor source for this set is a female donor with Graves disease. CDR3s include the opening cysteine and the closing phenylalanine or tryptophan. Each record gives: J gene, clone size, V gene, D gene, CDR3 DNA, CDR3 protein. A D gene is named only where the DNA matches it firmly. Clone size is shown for a subset of rows, as once, few, many or a class of expanded clone.

TRBJ1-5	.	TRBV15	.	TGTGCCACCAGCAGGGACAGCCTACCGACGGCCCAGCATTTT	CATSRDSLPTAQHF
TRBJ2-1	.	TRBV2	TRBD1	TGTGCCAGCAGGGGACAGGGGGCTGAGCAGTTCTTC	CASRGQGAEQFF
TRBJ1-2	many	TRBV28	.	TGTGCCAGATCACCCCCGACAGGTAACGATGGCTACACCTTC	CARSPPTGNDGYTF
TRBJ1-2	many	TRBV7-8	.	TGTGCCAGCAGCTTAAGTCGGGACTATGGCTACACCTTC	CASSLSRDYGYTF
TRBJ2-5	.	TRBV6-1	.	TGTGCCAGCCAGGGGACGGCGGAGACCCAGTACTTC	CASQGTAETQYF
TRBJ2-7	few	TRBV20-1	.	TGCAGTGCTAGTTCCGGACAGAACACAGAGCAGTACTTC	CSASSGQNTEQYF
TRBJ1-2	.	TRBV2	.	TGTGCCAGCAGTGATATACAATTTAACTATGGCTACACCTTC	CASSDIQFNYGYTF
TRBJ1-4	few	TRBV19	.	TGTGCCAGTAGTATTACCGCAGCCGAGGATGAAAAACTGTTTTTT	CASSITAAEDEKLFF
TRBJ2-7	many	TRBV4-3	.	TGCGCCAGCAGCCCCAGGATTTTGGGCTACGAGCAGTACTTC	CASSPRILGYEQYF
TRBJ1-5	many	TRBV12-3/TRBV12-4	.	TGTGCCAGCAGTTTGGCGGTCGATCAGCCCCAGCATTTT	CASSLAVDQPQHF
TRBJ2-2	many	TRBV6-2/TRBV6-3	.	TGTGCCAGCAGTTACTCAACCGGGGAGCTGTTTTTT	CASSYSTGELFF
TRBJ2-5	many	TRBV28	.	TGTGCCAGCAGGGAACTAGTAATGAGGCCGGAGACCCAGTACTTC	CASRELVMRPETQYF
TRBJ2-7	few	TRBV27	.	TGTGCCAGCAGTGCCGGGACAAGCCCCTACGAGCAGTACTTC	CASSAGTSPYEQYF
TRBJ2-7	few	TRBV27	.	TGTGCCAGCAGTTTAAAGGGGTTTGGGAGAAACTACGAGCAGTACTTC	CASSLKGFGRNYEQYF
TRBJ2-7	few	TRBV6-2/TRBV6-3	TRBD1	TGTGCCAGCAGTTTCGACAGGGGCGGGACCTACGAGCAGTACTTC	CASSFDRGGTYEQYF
TRBJ1-5	many	TRBV3-1	.	TGTGCCAGCAGCCAAGGTAGCAATCAGCCCCAGCATTTT	CASSQGSNQPQHF
TRBJ1-4	many	TRBV19	.	TGTGCTACGGGGCGGGGAACTAATGAAAAACTGTTTTTT	CATGRGTNEKLFF
TRBJ1-6	few	TRBV19	.	TGTGCCAGTAGTTCAGTTGTCGATTCACCCCTCCACTTT	CASSSVVDSPLHF
TRBJ1-2	many	TRBV2	.	TGTGCCAGCAGTGGGCCCCCTAGACACGGCCAGGATGGGGGCTACACCTTC	CASSGPPRHGQDGGYTF
TRBJ2-4	.	TRBV28	.	TGTGCCAGCTTTGGGGCCAAAAACATTCAGTACTTC	CASFGAKNIQYF
TRBJ2-4	many	TRBV12-3/TRBV12-4	TRBD1	TGTGCCAGCAGTCTCAGGACAGGGGTGAGCAAAAACATTCAGTACTTC	CASSLRTGVSKNIQYF
TRBJ2-7	.	TRBV5-1	TRBD2	TGCGCCAGCAGCAAGGGACTAGCGGGGAAGAGCTCCTACGAGCAGTACTTC	CASSKGLAGKSSYEQYF
TRBJ1-1	many	TRBV6-5	.	TGTGCCAGCAGTTTCTCGTTATACGACTTGAACACTGAAGCTTTCTTT	CASSFSLYDLNTEAFF
TRBJ2-7	many	TRBV7-8	.	TGTGCCAGCAGCTTAAGGGCGAGCTCCTACGAGCAGTACTTC	CASSLRASSYEQYF